Below, 21 T cell receptor beta chains from the same sample are listed, as sequenced in a study of Ad26.COV2.S vaccination and SARS-CoV-2 variants. Sample treatment: 15 to 20 received Ad26.COV2.S at low or high dose, single or two shots; about 5 received placebo; per-sample allocation not given. After the first vaccine or placebo injection, samples were drawn on day 63. The repertoire was sequenced with immunoSEQ multiplex PCR; TCRdb's copy has only in-frame clones and lacks some. The profile shows about 350,000 clones, around 88% of them singletons. The source was peripheral blood, collected in a trial of Ad26.COV2.S vaccine versus placebo. These receptors were obtained from a person between 18 and 60 years old who received the Ad26.COV2.S COVID-19 vaccine or a placebo.

The chain joins TRBV5-6 to TRBJ1-6, with D perhaps matching TRBD1 (5 bases). CDR3 size: 15 residues. The V gene's germline CDR1 is SGHDT and CDR2 YYEEEE. Trimming shortened V by 4 bases and J by 4 bases, and 12 bases separated the two germline ends. CDR3 protein: CASSPAGAYNSPLHF. The CDR3 coding sequence is TGTGCCAGCAGCCCAGCCGGGGCTTATAATTCACCCCTCCACTTT.

V gene TRBV6-2 or TRBV6-3 combines with J gene TRBJ1-1; D call uncertain. Germline CDR1 MNHEY, CDR2 SVGEGT. The V gene lost 6 bases and the J gene lost 5 bases, with 10 bases spanning the gap. The CDR3 sequence is 12 residues long. This CDR3 reads CASSNGETEAFF. The CDR3 DNA reads as TGTGCCAGCAGCAACGGAGAGACTGAAGCTTTCTTT.

The chain combines TRBV25-1 with TRBJ1-1; TRBD1 matches 8 bases. The CDR3 contains 14 residues. Per germline, CDR1 MGHDK and CDR2 SYGVNS. V dropped 5 bases and J dropped 7; count of bases not matched to a gene: 9. CDR3 residues: CASSFGQGNIEAFF. CDR3 coding DNA: TGTGCCAGCAGTTTTGGACAGGGAAATATTGAAGCTTTCTTT.

The chain combines TRBV4-2 with TRBJ2-2; 14 nucleotides match TRBD2. The V and J ends lost 4 bases and 4 bases, in that order; junction bases with no gene match: 8. The CDR3 consists of 18 residues. Germline values: CDR1 LGHNA, CDR2 YNFKEQ. This chain's CDR3 is CASSPTSGGAGGTGELFF. The CDR3 nucleotides are TGTGCCAGCAGCCCGACTAGCGGGGGGGCAGGGGGCACCGGGGAGCTGTTTTTT.

Worth noting for this clone: Other DNA sequences from this sample encode an identical CDR3 as well. The genes are TRBV7-2 and TRBJ2-7, with a tentative D call TRBD1 (6 bases). Germline CDR1 SGHTA, CDR2 FQGNSA. There are 13 residues in the CDR3. Trimming shortened V by 5 bases and J by 3 bases, and 11 bases separated the two germline ends. In nucleotides, the CDR3 is TGTGCCAGCAGCCAGGGGCTAGACTACGAGCAGTACTTC. The encoded protein is CASSQGLDYEQYF. Based on the CDR3 plus reference TRBV7-2 and TRBJ2-7, the full variable domain is GAGVSQSPSNKVTEKGKDVELRCDPISGHTALYWYRQSLGQGLEFLIYFQGNSAPDKSGLPSDRFSAERTGGSVSTLTIQRTQQEDSAVYLCASSQGLDYEQYFGPGTRLTVT.

This clone has only one observation. The chain couples TRBV7-8 to TRBJ1-5; D gene unclear. The CDR3 contains 16 residues. Germline CDR1 is SGHVS and CDR2 is FQNEAQ. The V end lost 1 base, the J end lost 5 bases, and 15 bases lay between the germline ends. The CDR3 sequence is CASSLGNPGGYQPQHF. Written as DNA, the CDR3 is TGTGCCAGCAGCTTAGGGAACCCGGGAGGCTATCAGCCCCAGCATTTT.

The V call is TRBV5-5, the J call TRBJ1-3, with D unclear. There are 15 residues in the CDR3. The V and J ends lost 2 bases and 1 base respectively, with 10 bases between them. The germline gives CDR1 SGHKS, CDR2 YYEKEE (reference sequence). The CDR3 reads CASSFTLSSGNTIYF. CDR3 DNA sequence: TGTGCCAGCAGCTTCACGTTAAGTTCTGGAAACACCATATATTTT.

The chain is built from TRBV5-6 and TRBJ2-5; D might be TRBD1 or TRBD2, each matching 5 bases. The CDR3 runs to 15 residues. Germline V gene sequence: CDR1 SGHDT, CDR2 YYEEEE. Trimming removed 0 bases at V and 0 bases at J, with 9 bases between. The CDR3 DNA is TGTGCCAGCAGCTTGGTGGGGGTCCACCAAGAGACCCAGTACTTC. Protein: CASSLVGVHQETQYF.

The chain couples TRBV7-6 to TRBJ2-1; 9 bases match TRBD2. V lost 3 bases and J lost 4; bases outside the gene matches: 7. Germline CDR1 and CDR2: SGHVS and FNYEAQ. The CDR3 runs 16 residues. The CDR3 loop reads CASSLMSSGVYNEQFF. The CDR3 nucleotides are TGTGCCAGCAGCTTGATGTCTAGCGGGGTTTACAATGAGCAGTTCTTC.

The chain employs TRBV4-1 and TRBJ1-1, with D possibly being TRBD1 (5 bases). CDR1 MGHRA and CDR2 YSYEKL come from the germline V gene. V was shortened by 1 base and J by 8 bases, with 5 bases between the two germline ends. The CDR3 runs to 11 residues. CDR3 protein: CASSQGTEAFF. The CDR3 DNA reads TGCGCCAGCAGCCAAGGGACAGAAGCTTTCTTT.

The chain is built from TRBV7-6 and TRBJ2-3; 9 bases match TRBD2. CDR1 is SGHVS and CDR2 is FNYEAQ in the germline V gene. The V segment lost 5 bases and the J segment 3 bases; nucleotides outside the gene matches: 9. The CDR3 has 16 residues. The CDR3 here is CASSPDSGGSTDTQYF. CDR3 DNA: TGTGCCAGCAGCCCAGACAGCGGGGGGAGTACAGATACGCAGTATTTT. The entire variable domain, with the rest obtained from reference TRBV7-6 and TRBJ2-3, is as follows: GAGVSQSPRYKVTKRGQDVALRCDPISGHVSLYWYRQALGQGPEFLTYFNYEAQQDKSGLPNDRFSAERPEGSISTLTIQRTEQRDSAMYRCASSPDSGGSTDTQYFGPGTRLTVL.

The chain carries TRBV19 and TRBJ2-6; the D is unclear. V was shortened by 8 bases and J by 2 bases, with 13 bases between the two germline ends. The CDR3 spans 15 residues. The V gene's germline CDR1 is LNHDA and CDR2 SQIVND (reference sequence). CDR3 sequence (DNA): TGTGCCAGTCGGTTCGAGTGGACTGGGGCCAACGTCCTGACTTTC. This gives the protein CASRFEWTGANVLTF.

The rearrangement links TRBV5-4 to TRBJ2-3; TRBD2 matches at 7 bases. The CDR3 covers 15 residues. J gave up 0 bases and V 4 bases, and 5 bases lay outside the gene matches. Per germline, CDR1 SGHNT and CDR2 YYREEE (reference sequence). The DNA for the CDR3 is TGTGCCAGCAGCACCGGGGGGAAAAGCACAGATACGCAGTATTTT. This gives the protein CASSTGGKSTDTQYF. Supplemented by reference TRBV5-4 and TRBJ2-3, the full variable domain reads ETGVTQSPTHLIKTRGQQVTLRCSSQSGHNTVSWYQQALGQGPQFIFQYYREEENGRGNFPPRFSGLQFPNYSSELNVNALELDDSALYLCASSTGGKSTDTQYFGPGTRLTVL.

The chain combines TRBV29-1 with TRBJ1-3; D gene unclear. CDR1 is SQVTM, CDR2 ANQGSEA, per germline. Trimming pared 8 bases from V and 0 bases from J, leaving 20 bases between. CDR3 size: 16 residues. The CDR3 nucleotides are TGCAGCCCCCAAAGCCCAGGTCTCAGCTCTGGAAACACCATATATTTT. Its protein is CSPQSPGLSSGNTIYF.

The J gene is TRBJ2-1, the V gene TRBV28, with unresolved D. This CDR3 spans 11 amino acids. Between the trimmed V and J ends, which lost 6 bases and 5 bases, there was a span of 5 bases. CDR1 and CDR2 (germline): MDHEN, SYDVKM. The DNA of the CDR3 is TGTGCCAGCAGGAGCGACAATGAGCAGTTCTTC. This translates into CASRSDNEQFF.

The CDR3 region has the DNA TGTGCCAGCAGCTTAGGACTAGCGCCTCTCCAAGAGACCCAGTACTTC. Translated, it gives CASSLGLAPLQETQYF. The chain recombines TRBV7-2 with TRBJ2-5, with 8 bases lining up with TRBD2. The trim removed 1 base at V and 1 base at J, leaving 5 bases unmatched. CDR3 length: 16 amino acids. The germline V gene has CDR1 SGHTA and CDR2 FQGNSA.

The chain links TRBV4-1 to TRBJ1-3, with D possibly being TRBD1 (5 bases). The CDR3 is 17 residues long. V dropped 0 bases and J dropped 0 bases, with 12 bases sitting between them. CDR1 MGHRA and CDR2 YSYEKL come from the germline V gene. The CDR3: CASSQDREGDSGNTIYF. Written as DNA, the CDR3 is TGCGCCAGCAGCCAAGATCGGGAAGGGGACTCTGGAAACACCATATATTTT.

The gene calls are TRBV19 and TRBJ2-5; 9 positions agree with TRBD2. Germline V lookup: CDR1 LNHDA, CDR2 SQIVND (reference sequence). The CDR3 contains 14 residues. The V gene end was trimmed by 3 bases and the J gene end by 4 bases; junction bases not matched to a gene: 3. CDR3 protein: CASSISLAGETQYF. CDR3 sequence (DNA): TGTGCCAGTAGTATCTCACTAGCGGGAGAGACCCAGTACTTC.

The chain links TRBV29-1 to TRBJ1-2; D ambiguous. Germline lookup yields CDR1 SQVTM and CDR2 ANQGSEA. The V end was cut by 6 bases, the J end by 2 bases, with 16 bases between. CDR3 size: 14 residues. The CDR3, as DNA: TGCAGCGTCTGGACGGCAGAGCTAAACTATGGCTACACCTTC. Translation gives CSVWTAELNYGYTF.

The genes are TRBV9 and TRBJ2-1; D possibly corresponds to TRBD2 (7 bases). V shed 0 bases and J shed 3 bases, with 13 bases lying between them. This CDR3 comprises 16 residues. The germline gives CDR1 SGDLS, CDR2 YYNGEE. In DNA, the CDR3 is TGTGCCAGCAGCGTAGCTGGGAGGGGGAGCTACAATGAGCAGTTCTTC. Protein sequence: CASSVAGRGSYNEQFF.

The CDR3 sequence is CASSNRDRAGTQYF. The CDR3 DNA reads TGTGCCAGCAGCAACCGGGACAGGGCTGGGACCCAGTACTTC. V gene TRBV7-2 combines with J gene TRBJ2-5, with 9 bases aligning to TRBD1. Germline V lookup: CDR1 SGHTA, CDR2 FQGNSA. The CDR3 runs to 14 residues. V trimming: 5 bases; J trimming: 7 bases; junction bases outside the gene matches: 8.